This T cell receptor (beta chain) was retrieved from a study of shared clonotypes between healthy human individuals. About the research overall: Three plates were used per donor for CD4 naive, three for CD4 memory, two for CD8 naive and one for CD8 memory.

The assay used deep level. Sequenced by immunoSEQ multiplex PCR; TCRdb stores in-frame clones only, minus some. The table has roughly 590,000 clones, 95% seen once. Study conclusions and caveats: Clonotypes not shared had lower generation probabilities than those common to all four donors.

Concerning this clone itself: Its antigen is currently unknown.

The CDR3 has 16 residues. The germline gives CDR1 MNHEY, CDR2 SMNVEV (reference sequence). V lost 5 bases and J 5 bases, leaving 19 bases between the germline ends. Cells designated naive CD8 were CD45RO-negative and were positively selected for CCR7, with terminally differentiated effector memory CD45RA+ cells excluded. Donors, without exception, were Caucasian adults residing in Nashville, Tennessee. The source of this sequence is a young woman in good health. The sequenced material came from naive CD8+ T cells sorted from blood. The chain links TRBV27 to TRBJ2-1; D is possibly TRBD1 or TRBD2 (5 bases each). The chain's CDR3 is CASSGPGPRINNEQFF. The CDR3 coding sequence is TGTGCCAGCAGTGGGCCGGGACCCCGAATAAACAATGAGCAGTTCTTC.